This entry describes one T cell receptor (beta chain). This record belongs to a study of control samples from healthy donors and cancer patients. CDR3 size: 12 residues. CDR1 is MNHEY and CDR2 is SMNVEV in the germline V gene (reference sequence). V lost 8 bases, J lost 5 bases, and 9 bases lay in between. The table came from immunoSEQ multiplex PCR; TCRdb's copy has only in-frame clones and leaves some out. Altogether over 150,000 clones are present, 90% being singletons, with the ten largest covering 1.4%. The sequencing input was blood. The gene calls are TRBV27 and TRBJ2-2; D is undetermined. The clonotype was recovered from a woman aged 45 to 65 in good health. The CDR3 reads CASRTHTGELFF. The CDR3 DNA reads TGTGCCAGCCGAACCCATACCGGGGAGCTGTTTTTT.